A few counts support the clone carrying this T cell receptor beta chain. This specimen comes from a study of blood T cell repertoires in COVID-19. About the study: The study drew acute and convalescent COVID-19 samples from the United States, Italy and Spain.

Authors' processing steps: Amplifying reference gene primers gave estimates of nucleated cell counts. Measured with immunoSEQ multiplex PCR; TCRdb has only the in-frame clones, and not every one. V and J calls and clone size come straight from that table; D and trimming were deduced from the DNA. The sample holds 200,000 to 250,000 clones, approximately 81% seen once. With V trimmed by 1 base and J by 1 base, 9 bases remained unmatched. CDR3 length: 18 amino acids. Germline loops: CDR1 LGHDT, CDR2 YNNKEL (reference sequence). Sequences were obtained from peripheral blood. The sequence was obtained from a man aged 45-60 years who had recovered from COVID-19. V usage is TRBV3-1 (or the pseudogene TRBV3-2) and J usage is TRBJ2-2; 7 nucleotides align to TRBD2. CDR3 sequence (DNA): TGTGCCAGCAGCCAAGGGTTTCAAGGCGGGGGGAACACCGGGGAGCTGTTTTTT. Amino acid sequence: CASSQGFQGGGNTGELFF.